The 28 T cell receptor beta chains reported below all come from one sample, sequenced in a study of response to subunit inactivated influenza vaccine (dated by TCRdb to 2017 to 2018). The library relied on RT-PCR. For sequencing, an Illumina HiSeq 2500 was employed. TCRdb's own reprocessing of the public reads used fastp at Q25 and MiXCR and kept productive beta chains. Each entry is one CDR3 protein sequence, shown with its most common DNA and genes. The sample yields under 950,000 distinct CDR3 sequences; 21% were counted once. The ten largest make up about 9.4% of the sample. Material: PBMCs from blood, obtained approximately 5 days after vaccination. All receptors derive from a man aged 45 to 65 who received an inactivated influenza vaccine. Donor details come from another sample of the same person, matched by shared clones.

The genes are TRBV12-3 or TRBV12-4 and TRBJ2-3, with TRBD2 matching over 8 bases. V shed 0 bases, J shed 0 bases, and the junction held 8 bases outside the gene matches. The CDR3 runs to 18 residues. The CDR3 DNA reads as TGTGCCAGCAGTTTAGCGTTGGGGCTAGCGGGTAGCACAGATACGCAGTATTTT. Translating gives CASSLALGLAGSTDTQYF.

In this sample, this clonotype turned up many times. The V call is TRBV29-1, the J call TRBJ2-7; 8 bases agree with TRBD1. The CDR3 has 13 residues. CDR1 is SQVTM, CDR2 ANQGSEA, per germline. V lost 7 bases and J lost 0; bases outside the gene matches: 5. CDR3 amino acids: CSARQGSSYEQYF. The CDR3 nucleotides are TGCAGCGCCCGACAGGGGAGCTCCTACGAGCAGTACTTC.

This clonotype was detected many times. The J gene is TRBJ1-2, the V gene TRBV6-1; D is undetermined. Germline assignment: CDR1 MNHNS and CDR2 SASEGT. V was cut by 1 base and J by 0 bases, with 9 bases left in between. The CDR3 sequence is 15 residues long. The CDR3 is CASSEGRKTNYGYTF. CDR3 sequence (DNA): TGTGCCAGCAGTGAAGGACGTAAGACTAACTATGGCTACACCTTC.

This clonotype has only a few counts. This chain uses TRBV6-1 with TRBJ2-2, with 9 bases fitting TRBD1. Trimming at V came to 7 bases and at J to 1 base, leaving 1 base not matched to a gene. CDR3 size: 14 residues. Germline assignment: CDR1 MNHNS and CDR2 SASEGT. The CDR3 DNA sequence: TGTGCCAGCACGACAGGGGGGAACACCGGGGAGCTGTTTTTT. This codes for CASTTGGNTGELFF.

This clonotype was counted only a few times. The CDR3 protein is CASRPVGRGLANNEQFF. The CDR3 DNA follows: TGTGCCAGCAGACCAGTTGGGAGGGGACTAGCAAACAATGAGCAGTTCTTC. The chain has TRBV6-1 and TRBJ2-1, with 9 positions matching TRBD2. This CDR3 is 17 amino acids long. Germline-derived CDR1 and CDR2 are MNHNS and SASEGT. V gave up 6 bases and J gave up 5 bases; unmatched junction bases: 14.

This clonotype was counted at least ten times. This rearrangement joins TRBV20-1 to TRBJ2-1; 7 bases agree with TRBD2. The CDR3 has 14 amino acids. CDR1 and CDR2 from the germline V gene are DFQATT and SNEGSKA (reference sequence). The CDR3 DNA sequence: TGCAGCGTTAAGCGGGGTGGGTCCTACAATGAGCAGTTCTTC. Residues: CSVKRGGSYNEQFF.

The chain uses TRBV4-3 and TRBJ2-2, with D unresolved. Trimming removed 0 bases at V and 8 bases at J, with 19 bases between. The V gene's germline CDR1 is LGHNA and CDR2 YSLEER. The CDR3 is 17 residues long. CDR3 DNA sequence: TGCGCCAGCAGCCAAGATCTTACACTGCCGATCGGGGGGGAGCTGTTTTTT. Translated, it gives CASSQDLTLPIGGELFF.

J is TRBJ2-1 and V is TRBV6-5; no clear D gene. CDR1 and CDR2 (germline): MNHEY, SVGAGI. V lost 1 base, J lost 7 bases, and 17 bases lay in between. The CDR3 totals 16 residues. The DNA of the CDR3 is TGTGCCAGCAGTTACTTGGCCCGCCCGGGTGGGAATGAGCAGTTCTTC. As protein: CASSYLARPGGNEQFF.

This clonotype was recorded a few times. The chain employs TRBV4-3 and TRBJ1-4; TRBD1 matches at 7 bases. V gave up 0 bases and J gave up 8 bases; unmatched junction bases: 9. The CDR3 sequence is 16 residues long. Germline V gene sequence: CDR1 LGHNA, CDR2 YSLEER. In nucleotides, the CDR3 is TGCGCCAGCAGCCAAGATCGCAGGGGGAGAGGGGAAAAACTGTTTTTT. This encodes CASSQDRRGRGEKLFF.

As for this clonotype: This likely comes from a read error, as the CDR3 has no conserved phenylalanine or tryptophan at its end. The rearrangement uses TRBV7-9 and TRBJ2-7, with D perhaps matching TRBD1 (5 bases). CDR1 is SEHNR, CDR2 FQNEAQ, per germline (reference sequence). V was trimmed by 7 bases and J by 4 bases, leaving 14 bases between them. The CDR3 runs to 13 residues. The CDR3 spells CASTPDSYYEQYL. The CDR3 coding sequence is TGTGCCAGCACCCCCGACAGTTATTACGAGCAGTACCTC.

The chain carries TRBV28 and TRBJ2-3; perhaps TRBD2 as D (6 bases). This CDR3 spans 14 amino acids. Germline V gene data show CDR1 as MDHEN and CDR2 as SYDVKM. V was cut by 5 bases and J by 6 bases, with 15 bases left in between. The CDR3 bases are TGTGCCAGCAGTCGCCTGGGAGGAGACGATACGCAGTATTTT. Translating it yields CASSRLGGDDTQYF.

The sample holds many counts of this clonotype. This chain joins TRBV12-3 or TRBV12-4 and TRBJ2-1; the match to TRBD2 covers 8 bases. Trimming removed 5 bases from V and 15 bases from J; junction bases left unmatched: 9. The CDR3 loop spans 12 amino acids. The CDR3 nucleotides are TGTGCCAGCAGTCTTAGCGGGACCGTGAGGTTCTTC. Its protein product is CASSLSGTVRFF.

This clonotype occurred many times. This CDR3 reads CSVEVLAGAVEQFF. The CDR3 DNA reads TGCAGCGTTGAAGTCCTAGCGGGAGCGGTTGAGCAGTTCTTC. V gene TRBV29-1 combines with J gene TRBJ2-1, with TRBD2 matching over 10 bases. The germline CDR1 and CDR2 sequences are SQVTM and ANQGSEA. The CDR3 has 14 residues. V was clipped by 1 base and J by 9 bases; unmatched bases: 6.

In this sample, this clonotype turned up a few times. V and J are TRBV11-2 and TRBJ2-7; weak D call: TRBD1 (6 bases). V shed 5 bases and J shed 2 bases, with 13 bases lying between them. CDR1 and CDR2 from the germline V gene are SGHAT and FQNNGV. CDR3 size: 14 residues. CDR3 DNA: TGTGCCAGCAGCGTAATGACAGGACCCTACGAGCAGTACTTC. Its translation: CASSVMTGPYEQYF.

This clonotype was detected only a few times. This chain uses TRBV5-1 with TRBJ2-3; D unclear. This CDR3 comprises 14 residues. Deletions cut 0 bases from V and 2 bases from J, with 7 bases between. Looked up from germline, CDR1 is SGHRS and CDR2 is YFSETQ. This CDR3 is CASSLARYTDTQYF. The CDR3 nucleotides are TGCGCCAGCAGCTTGGCCAGGTACACAGATACGCAGTATTTT.

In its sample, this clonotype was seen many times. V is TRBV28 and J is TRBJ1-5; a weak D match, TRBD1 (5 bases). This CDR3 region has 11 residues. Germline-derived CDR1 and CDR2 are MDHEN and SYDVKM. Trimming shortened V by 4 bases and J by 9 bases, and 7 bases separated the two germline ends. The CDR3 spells CASSSTGPQHF. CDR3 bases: TGTGCCAGCAGTTCTACAGGGCCCCAGCATTTT.

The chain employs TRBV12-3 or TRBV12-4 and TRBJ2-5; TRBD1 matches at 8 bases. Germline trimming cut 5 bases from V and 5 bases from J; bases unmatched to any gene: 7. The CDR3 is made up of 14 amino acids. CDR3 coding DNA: TGTGCCAGCAGTCCGGGACAGGCCTATGAGACCCAGTACTTC. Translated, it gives CASSPGQAYETQYF.

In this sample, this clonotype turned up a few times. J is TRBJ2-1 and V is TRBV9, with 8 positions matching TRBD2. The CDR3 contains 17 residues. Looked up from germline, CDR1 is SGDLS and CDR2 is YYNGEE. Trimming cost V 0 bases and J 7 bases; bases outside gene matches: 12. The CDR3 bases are TGTGCCAGCAGCGTAGGGTTAGCGGGACTATCAGGGAATGAGCAGTTCTTC. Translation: CASSVGLAGLSGNEQFF.

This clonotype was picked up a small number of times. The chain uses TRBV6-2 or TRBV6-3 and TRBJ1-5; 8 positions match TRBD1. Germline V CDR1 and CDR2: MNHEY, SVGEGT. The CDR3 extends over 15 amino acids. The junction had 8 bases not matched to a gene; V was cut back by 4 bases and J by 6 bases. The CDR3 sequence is CASSFPDRAGQPQHF. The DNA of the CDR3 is TGTGCCAGCAGTTTCCCGGACAGGGCCGGTCAGCCCCAGCATTTT.

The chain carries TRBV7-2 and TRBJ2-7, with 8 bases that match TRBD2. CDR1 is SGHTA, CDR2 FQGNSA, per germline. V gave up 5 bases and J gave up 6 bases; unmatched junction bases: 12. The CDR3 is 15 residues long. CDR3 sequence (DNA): TGTGCCAGCAGCCTTAGGACTAGCCTCCTAGGCGAGCAGTACTTC. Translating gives CASSLRTSLLGEQYF.

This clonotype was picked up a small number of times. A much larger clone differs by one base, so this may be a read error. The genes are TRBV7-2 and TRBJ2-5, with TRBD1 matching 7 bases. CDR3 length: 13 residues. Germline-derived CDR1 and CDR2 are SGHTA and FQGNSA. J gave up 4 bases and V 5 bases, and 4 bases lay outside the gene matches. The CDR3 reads CASSINRGETQYF. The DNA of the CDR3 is TGTGCCAGCAGCATCAACAGGGGAGAGACCCAGTACTTC.

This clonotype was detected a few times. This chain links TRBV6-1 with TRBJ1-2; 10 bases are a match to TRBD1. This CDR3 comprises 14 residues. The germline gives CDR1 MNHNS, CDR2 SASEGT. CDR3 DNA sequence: TGTGCTAGTACACCGGGACAGGGGTGGTATGGCTACACCTTC. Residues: CASTPGQGWYGYTF.

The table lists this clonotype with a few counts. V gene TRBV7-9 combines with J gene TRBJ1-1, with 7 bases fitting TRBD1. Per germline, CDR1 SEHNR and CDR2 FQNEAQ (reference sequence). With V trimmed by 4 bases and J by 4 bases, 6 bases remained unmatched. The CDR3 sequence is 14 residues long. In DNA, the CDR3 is TGTGCCAGCAGCTCACAGGGGAGAATCACTGAAGCTTTCTTT. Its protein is CASSSQGRITEAFF. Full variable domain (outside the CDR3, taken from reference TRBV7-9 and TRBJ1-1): DTGVSQNPRHKITKRGQNVTFRCDPISEHNRLYWYRQTLGQGPEFLTYFQNEAQLEKSRLLSDRFSAERPKGSFSTLEIQRTEQGDSAMYLCASSSQGRITEAFFGQGTRLTVV.

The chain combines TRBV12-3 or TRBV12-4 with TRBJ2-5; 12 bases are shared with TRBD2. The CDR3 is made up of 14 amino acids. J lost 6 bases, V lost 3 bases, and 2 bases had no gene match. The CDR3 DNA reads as TGTGCCAGCAGTTTGACTAGCGGGGGCCAGACCCAGTACTTC. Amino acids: CASSLTSGGQTQYF.

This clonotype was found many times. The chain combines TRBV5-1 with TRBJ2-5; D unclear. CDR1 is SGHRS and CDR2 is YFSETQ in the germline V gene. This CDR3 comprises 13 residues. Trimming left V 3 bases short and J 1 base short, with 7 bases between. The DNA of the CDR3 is TGCGCCAGCAGCTGGCAGATCCAAGAGACCCAGTACTTC. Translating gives CASSWQIQETQYF.

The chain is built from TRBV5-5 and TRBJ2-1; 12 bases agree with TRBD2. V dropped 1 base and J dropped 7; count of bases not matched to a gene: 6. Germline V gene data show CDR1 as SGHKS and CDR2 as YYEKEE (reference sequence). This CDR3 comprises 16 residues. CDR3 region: CASSLQLAGGWNEQFF. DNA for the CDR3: TGTGCCAGCAGCTTGCAACTAGCGGGGGGTTGGAATGAGCAGTTCTTC. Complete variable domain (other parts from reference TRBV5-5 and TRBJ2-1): DAGVTQSPTHLIKTRGQQVTLRCSPISGHKSVSWYQQVLGQGPQFIFQYYEKEERGRGNFPDRFSARQFPNYSSELNVNALLLGDSALYLCASSLQLAGGWNEQFFGPGTRLTVL.

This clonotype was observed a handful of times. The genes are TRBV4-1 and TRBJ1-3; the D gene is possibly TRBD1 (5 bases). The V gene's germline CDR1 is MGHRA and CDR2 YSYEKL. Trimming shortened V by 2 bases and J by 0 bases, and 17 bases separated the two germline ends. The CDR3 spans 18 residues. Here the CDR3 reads CASSQSRMTQGSGNTIYF. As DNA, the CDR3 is TGCGCCAGCAGCCAATCTCGAATGACCCAGGGCTCTGGAAACACCATATATTTT.

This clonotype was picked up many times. The CDR3 is CASSPVGQPYEQYF. The CDR3 DNA is TGTGCCAGCAGCCCCGTGGGGCAGCCCTACGAGCAGTACTTC. The chain uses TRBV7-9 and TRBJ2-7, with D perhaps TRBD1 (5 bases). The CDR3 covers 14 residues. The germline CDR1 and CDR2 sequences are SEHNR and FQNEAQ (reference sequence). Trimming left V 5 bases short and J 2 bases short, with 13 bases between.